This TCR beta chain is from a study of OX40 agonist ivuxolimab in advanced cancers. Whole-study context: Across the patients, intravenous ivuxolimab was delivered every 2 weeks at 0.01 to 10 mg/kg.

The V segment lost 3 bases and the J segment 2 bases; nucleotides outside the gene matches: 3. This CDR3 has 14 residues. Germline CDR1 is SGHRS and CDR2 is YFSETQ. Blood was sampled at baseline, cycle 4 day 1, and cycle 7 day 1. TCRdb's table, derived via immunoSEQ multiplex PCR, lists solely in-frame clones and lacks some. The table lists some 83,000 clones, around 84% of them singletons. This clonotype was sampled from an adult with an advanced solid tumor such as melanoma, head and neck, liver or kidney cancer. Sequences were derived from CD4+ or CD8+ T cells sorted from blood, sampled in a trial of the OX40 agonist ivuxolimab. This rearrangement joins TRBV5-1 to TRBJ2-7; 9 nucleotides line up with TRBD1. The CDR3 coding sequence is TGCGCCAGCAGCTCTTACAGGGGGCCCTACGAGCAGTACTTC. Its translation: CASSSYRGPYEQYF.